The clone carrying this T cell receptor beta chain was found many times. The CDR3 sequence is 13 residues long. Germline-derived CDR1 and CDR2 are ENHRY and SYGVKD. V was clipped by 11 bases and J by 6 bases, with 16 bases between them. TCRdb used MiXCR to reprocess the 5' RACE reads, holding one entry per CDR3 protein. Of over 55,000 distinct CDR3 sequences detected, 8.5% to 10% appear once; the ten largest clones hold 9.5% to 15%. This sample was taken from a study of neurological immune-mediated disorders. This sample's time point: longitudinal time-point 2. Sequenced material: PBMCs. The V call is TRBV10-3, the J call TRBJ2-2; no firm D call. This sequence originates from a man aged 25 to 40 in good health. The CDR3 DNA sequence: TGTGCCGGCAGACAACCCGAAGCCGGGGAGCTGTTTTTT. Translation: CAGRQPEAGELFF.